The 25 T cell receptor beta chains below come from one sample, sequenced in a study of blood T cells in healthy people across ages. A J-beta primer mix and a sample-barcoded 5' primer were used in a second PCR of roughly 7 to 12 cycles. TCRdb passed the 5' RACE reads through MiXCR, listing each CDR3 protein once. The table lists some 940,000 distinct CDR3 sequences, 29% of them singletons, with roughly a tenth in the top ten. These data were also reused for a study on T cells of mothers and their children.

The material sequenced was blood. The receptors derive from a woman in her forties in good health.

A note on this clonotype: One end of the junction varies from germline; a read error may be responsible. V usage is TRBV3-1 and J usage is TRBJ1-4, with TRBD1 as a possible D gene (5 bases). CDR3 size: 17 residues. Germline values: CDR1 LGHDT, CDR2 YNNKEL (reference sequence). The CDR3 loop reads CASSRFGRGPEDEKRFF. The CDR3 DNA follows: TGTGCCAGCAGCCGTTTCGGCCGGGGACCCGAGGATGAAAAACGGTTTTTT.

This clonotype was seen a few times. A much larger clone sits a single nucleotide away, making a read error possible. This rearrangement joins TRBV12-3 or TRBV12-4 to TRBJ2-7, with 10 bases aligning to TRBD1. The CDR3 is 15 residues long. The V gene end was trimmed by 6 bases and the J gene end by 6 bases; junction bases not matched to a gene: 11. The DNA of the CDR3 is TGTGCCAGCAGCCTCGGGACAGGGGTCGGTGGCGAGCAGTACTTC. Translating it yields CASSLGTGVGGEQYF.

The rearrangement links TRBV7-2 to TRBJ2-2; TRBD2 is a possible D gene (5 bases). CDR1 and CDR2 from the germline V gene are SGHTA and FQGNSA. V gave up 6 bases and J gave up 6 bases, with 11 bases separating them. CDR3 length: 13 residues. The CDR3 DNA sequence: TGTGCCAGCAGGGCTCCTAGCTCCGGGGAGCTGTTTTTT. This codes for CASRAPSSGELFF.

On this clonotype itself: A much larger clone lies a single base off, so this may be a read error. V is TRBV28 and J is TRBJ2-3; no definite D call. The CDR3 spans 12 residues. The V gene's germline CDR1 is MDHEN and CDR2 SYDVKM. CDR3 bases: TGTACCAGCACTACGGCAACAGATACGCAGTATTTT. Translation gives CTSTTATDTQYF.

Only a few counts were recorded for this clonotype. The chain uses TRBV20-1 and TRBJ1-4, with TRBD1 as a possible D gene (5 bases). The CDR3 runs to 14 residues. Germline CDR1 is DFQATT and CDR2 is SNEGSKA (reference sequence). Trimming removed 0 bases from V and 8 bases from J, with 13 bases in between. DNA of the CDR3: TGCAGTGCTAGAGATCCCAGGGTTGGGGAAAAACTGTTTTTT. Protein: CSARDPRVGEKLFF.

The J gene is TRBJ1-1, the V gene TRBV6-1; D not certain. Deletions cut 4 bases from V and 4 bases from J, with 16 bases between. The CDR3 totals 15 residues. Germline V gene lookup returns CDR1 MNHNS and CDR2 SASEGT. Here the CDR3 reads CASSGRGVRSTEAFF. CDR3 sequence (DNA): TGTGCCAGCAGTGGTCGAGGCGTGCGGAGCACTGAAGCTTTCTTT.

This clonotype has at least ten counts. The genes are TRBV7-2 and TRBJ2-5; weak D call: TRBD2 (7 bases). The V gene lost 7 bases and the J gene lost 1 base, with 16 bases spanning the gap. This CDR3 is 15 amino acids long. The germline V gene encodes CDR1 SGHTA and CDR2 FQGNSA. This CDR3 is CASTYQGTIQETQYF. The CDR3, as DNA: TGTGCCAGCACCTACCAGGGGACTATCCAAGAGACCCAGTACTTC. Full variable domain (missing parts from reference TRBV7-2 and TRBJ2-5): GAGVSQSPSNKVTEKGKDVELRCDPISGHTALYWYRQSLGQGLEFLIYFQGNSAPDKSGLPSDRFSAERTGGSVSTLTIQRTQQEDSAVYLCASTYQGTIQETQYFGPGTRLLVL.

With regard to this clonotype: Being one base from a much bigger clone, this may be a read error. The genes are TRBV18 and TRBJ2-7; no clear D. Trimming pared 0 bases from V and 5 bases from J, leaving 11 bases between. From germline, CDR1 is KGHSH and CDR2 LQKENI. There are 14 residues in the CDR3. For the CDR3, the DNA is TGTGCCAGCTCACCACCGAGTGGCTGTAACGAGCAGTACTTC. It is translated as CASSPPSGCNEQYF.

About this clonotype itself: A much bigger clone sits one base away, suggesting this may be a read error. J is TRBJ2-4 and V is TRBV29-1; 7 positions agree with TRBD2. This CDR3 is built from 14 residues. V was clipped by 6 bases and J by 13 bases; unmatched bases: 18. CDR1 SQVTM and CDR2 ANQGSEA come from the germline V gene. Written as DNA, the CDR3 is TGCAGCGTATCCGGGACTACCCTATACAATGAGCAGTACTTC. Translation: CSVSGTTLYNEQYF.

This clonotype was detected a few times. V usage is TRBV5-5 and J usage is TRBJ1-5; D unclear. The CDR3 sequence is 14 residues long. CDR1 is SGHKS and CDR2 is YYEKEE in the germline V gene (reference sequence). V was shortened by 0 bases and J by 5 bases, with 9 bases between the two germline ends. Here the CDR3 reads CASSLAWRDQPQHF. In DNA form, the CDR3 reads TGTGCCAGCAGCTTGGCATGGAGGGATCAGCCCCAGCATTTT.

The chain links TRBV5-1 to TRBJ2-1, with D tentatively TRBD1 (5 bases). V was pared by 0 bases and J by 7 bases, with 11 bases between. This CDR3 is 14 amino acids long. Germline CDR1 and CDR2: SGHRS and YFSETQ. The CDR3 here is CASSLESRVNEQFF. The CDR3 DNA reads TGCGCCAGCAGCTTGGAGAGCAGGGTAAATGAGCAGTTCTTC. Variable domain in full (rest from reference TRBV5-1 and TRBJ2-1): KAGVTQTPRYLIKTRGQQVTLSCSPISGHRSVSWYQQTPGQGLQFLFEYFSETQRNKGNFPGRFSGRQFSNSRSEMNVSTLELGDSALYLCASSLESRVNEQFFGPGTRLTVL.

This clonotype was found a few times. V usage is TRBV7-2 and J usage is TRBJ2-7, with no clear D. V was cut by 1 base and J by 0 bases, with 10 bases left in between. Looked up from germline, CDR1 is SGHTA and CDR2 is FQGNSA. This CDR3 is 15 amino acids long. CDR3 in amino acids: CASSLGPLSSYEQYF. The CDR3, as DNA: TGTGCCAGCAGCTTAGGCCCCTTGAGCTCCTACGAGCAGTACTTC. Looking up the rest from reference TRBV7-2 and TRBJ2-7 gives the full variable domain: GAGVSQSPSNKVTEKGKDVELRCDPISGHTALYWYRQSLGQGLEFLIYFQGNSAPDKSGLPSDRFSAERTGGSVSTLTIQRTQQEDSAVYLCASSLGPLSSYEQYFGPGTRLTVT.

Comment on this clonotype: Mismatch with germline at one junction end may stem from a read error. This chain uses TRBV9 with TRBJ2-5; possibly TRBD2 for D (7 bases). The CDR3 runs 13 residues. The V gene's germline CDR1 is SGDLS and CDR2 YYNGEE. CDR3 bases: TGTGCCGGCAGCGGCGGGGGCGAGGAGACCCAGTACTTC. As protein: CAGSGGGEETQYF.

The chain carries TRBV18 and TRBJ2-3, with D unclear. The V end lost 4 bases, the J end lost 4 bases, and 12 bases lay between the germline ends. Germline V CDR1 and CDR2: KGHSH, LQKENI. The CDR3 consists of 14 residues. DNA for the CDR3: TGTGCCAGCTCACGCCTAGGCGGCGCAGATACGCAGTATTTT. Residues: CASSRLGGADTQYF.

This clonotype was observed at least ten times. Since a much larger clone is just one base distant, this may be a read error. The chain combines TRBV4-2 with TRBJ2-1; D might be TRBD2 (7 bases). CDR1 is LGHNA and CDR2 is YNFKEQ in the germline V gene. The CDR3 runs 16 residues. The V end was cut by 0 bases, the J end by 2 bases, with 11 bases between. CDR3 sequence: CASSQEGGGPYNEQFF. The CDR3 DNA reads TGTGCCAGCAGCCAAGAGGGGGGGGGCCCCTACAATGAGCAGTTCTTC.

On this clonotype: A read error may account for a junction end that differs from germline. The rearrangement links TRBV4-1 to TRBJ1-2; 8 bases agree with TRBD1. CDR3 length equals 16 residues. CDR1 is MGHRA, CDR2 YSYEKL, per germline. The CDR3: CASIQFGTGSNYGYTF. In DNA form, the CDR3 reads TGCGCCAGCATCCAATTCGGGACAGGATCTAACTATGGCTACACCTTC.

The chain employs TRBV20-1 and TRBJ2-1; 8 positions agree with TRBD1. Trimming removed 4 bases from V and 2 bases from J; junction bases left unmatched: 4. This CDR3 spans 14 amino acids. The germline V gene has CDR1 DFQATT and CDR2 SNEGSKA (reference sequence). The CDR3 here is CSAKGTGTYNEQFF. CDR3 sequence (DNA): TGCAGTGCTAAAGGGACAGGTACCTACAATGAGCAGTTCTTC.

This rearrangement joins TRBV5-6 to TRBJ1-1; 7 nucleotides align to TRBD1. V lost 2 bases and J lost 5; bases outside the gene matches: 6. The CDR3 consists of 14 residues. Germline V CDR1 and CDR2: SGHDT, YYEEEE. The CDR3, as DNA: TGTGCCAGCAGCTTCTACGACAGGGCTACTGAAGCTTTCTTT. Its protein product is CASSFYDRATEAFF.

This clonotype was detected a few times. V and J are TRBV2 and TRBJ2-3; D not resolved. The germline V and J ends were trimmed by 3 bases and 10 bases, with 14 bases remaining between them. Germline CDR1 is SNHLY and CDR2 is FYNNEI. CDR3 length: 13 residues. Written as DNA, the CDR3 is TGTGCCAGCAGTGAGAGCGTCGGAGTCCCGCAGTATTTT. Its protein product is CASSESVGVPQYF.

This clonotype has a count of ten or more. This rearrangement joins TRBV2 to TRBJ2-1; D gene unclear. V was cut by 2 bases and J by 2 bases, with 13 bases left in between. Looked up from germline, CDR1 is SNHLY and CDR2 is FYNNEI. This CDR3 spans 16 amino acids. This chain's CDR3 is CASSETAPPTYNEQFF. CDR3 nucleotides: TGTGCCAGCAGTGAAACGGCACCACCAACCTACAATGAGCAGTTCTTC. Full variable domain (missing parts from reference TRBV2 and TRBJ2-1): EPEVTQTPSHQVTQMGQEVILRCVPISNHLYFYWYRQILGQKVEFLVSFYNNEISEKSEIFDDQFSVERPDGSNFTLKIRSTKLEDSAMYFCASSETAPPTYNEQFFGPGTRLTVL.

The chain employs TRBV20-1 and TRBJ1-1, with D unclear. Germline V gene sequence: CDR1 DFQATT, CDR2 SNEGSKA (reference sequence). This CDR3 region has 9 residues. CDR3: CRVGFEAFF. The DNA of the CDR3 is TGCAGGGTCGGATTCGAAGCTTTCTTT.

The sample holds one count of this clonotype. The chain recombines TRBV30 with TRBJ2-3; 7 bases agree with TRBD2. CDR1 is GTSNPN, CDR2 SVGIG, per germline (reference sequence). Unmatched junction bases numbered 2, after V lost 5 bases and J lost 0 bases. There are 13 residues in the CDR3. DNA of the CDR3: TGTGCCTGGGAGCGGGGCAGCACAGATACGCAGTATTTT. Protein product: CAWERGSTDTQYF.

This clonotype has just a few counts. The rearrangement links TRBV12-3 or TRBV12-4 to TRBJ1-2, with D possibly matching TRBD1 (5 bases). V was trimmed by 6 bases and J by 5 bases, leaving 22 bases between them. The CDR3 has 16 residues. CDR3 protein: CASRSAGATDRYGYTF. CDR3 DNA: TGTGCCAGCAGATCCGCCGGGGCTACTGATAGGTATGGCTACACCTTC.

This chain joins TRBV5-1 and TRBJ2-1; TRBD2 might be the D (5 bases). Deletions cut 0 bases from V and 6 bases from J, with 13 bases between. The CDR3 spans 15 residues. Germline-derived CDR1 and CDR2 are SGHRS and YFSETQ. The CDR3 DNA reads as TGCGCCAGCAGCTTGGATGGTAGTCGGGGCAATGAGCAGTTCTTC. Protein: CASSLDGSRGNEQFF.

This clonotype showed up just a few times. Here the CDR3 reads CASSLRQPTDTQYF. The DNA for the CDR3 is TGTGCCAGCAGCCTTAGACAGCCCACAGATACGCAGTATTTT. The chain is built from TRBV7-2 and TRBJ2-3; possible D gene TRBD1, 5 bases. CDR1 and CDR2 (germline): SGHTA, FQGNSA. This CDR3 has 14 amino acids. V lost 5 bases and J 2 bases, leaving 11 bases between the germline ends.